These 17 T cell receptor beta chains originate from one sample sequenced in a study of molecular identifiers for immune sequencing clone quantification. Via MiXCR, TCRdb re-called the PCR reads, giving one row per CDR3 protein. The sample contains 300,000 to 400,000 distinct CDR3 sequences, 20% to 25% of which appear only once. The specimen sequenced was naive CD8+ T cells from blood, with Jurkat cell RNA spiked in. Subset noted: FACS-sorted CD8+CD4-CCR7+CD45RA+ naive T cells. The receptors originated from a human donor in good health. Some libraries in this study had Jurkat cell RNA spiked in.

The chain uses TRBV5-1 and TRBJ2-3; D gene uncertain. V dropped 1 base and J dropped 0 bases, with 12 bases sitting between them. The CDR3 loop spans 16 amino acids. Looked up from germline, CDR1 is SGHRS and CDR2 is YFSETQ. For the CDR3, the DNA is TGCGCCAGCAGCTTGCCCGAGGACGCGAGCACAGATACGCAGTATTTT. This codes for CASSLPEDASTDTQYF.

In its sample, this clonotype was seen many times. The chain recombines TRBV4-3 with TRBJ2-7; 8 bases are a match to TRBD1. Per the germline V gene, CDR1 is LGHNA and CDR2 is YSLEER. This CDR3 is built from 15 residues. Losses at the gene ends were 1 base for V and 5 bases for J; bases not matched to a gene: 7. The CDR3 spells CASSQGYQGAHEQYF. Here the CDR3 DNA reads TGCGCCAGCAGCCAAGGGTACCAGGGGGCCCACGAGCAGTACTTC.

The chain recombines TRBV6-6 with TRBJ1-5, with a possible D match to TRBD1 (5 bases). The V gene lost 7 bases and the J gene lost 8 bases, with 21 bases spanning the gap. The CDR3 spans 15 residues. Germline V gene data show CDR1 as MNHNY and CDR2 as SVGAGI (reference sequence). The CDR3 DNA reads TGTGCCAGCACCTACGGGACGATGGCAGATAAGCCCCAGCATTTT. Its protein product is CASTYGTMADKPQHF.

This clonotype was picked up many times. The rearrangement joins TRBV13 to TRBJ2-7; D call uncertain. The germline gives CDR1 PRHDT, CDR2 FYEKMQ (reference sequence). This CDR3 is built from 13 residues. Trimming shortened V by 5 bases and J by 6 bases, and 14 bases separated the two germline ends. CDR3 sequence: CASSPNDRLEQYF. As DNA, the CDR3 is TGTGCCAGCAGCCCGAACGACCGGCTCGAGCAGTACTTC.

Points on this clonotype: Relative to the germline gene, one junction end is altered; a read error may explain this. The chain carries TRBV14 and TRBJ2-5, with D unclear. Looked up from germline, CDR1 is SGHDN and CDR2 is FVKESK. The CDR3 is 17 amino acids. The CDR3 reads CAGSQDRAAALQGTQYF. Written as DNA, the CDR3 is TGTGCCGGCAGCCAAGACCGTGCAGCCGCCCTCCAAGGGACCCAGTACTTC.

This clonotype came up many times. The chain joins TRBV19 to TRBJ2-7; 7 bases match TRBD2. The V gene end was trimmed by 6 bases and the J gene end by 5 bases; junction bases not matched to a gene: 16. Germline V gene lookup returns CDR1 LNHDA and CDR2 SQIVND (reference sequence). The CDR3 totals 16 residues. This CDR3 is CASSQILGTNPHEQYF. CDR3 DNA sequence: TGTGCCAGTAGCCAAATCCTCGGGACTAACCCCCACGAGCAGTACTTC. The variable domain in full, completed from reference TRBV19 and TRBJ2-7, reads DGGITQSPKYLFRKEGQNVTLSCEQNLNHDAMYWYRQDPGQGLRLIYYSQIVNDFQKGDIAEGYSVSREKKESFPLTVTSAQKNPTAFYLCASSQILGTNPHEQYFGPGTRLTVT.

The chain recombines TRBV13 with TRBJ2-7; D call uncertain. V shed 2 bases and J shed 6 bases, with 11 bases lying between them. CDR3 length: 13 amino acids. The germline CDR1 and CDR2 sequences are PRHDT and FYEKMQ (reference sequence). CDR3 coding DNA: TGTGCCAGCAGCTTATATTCCCCCGGCGAGCAGTACTTC. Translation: CASSLYSPGEQYF.

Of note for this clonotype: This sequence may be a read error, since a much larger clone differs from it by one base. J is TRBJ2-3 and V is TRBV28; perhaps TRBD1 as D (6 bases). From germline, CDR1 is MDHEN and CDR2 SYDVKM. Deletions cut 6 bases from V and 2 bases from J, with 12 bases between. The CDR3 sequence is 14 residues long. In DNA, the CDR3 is TGTGCCAGCAGCCACGGACAGTTCACAGATACGCAGTATTTT. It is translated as CASSHGQFTDTQYF.

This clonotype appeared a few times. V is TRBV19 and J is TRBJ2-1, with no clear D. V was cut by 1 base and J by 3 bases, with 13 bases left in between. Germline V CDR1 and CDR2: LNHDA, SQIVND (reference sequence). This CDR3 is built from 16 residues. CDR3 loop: CASSIGNSLFYNEQFF. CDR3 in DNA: TGTGCCAGTAGTATAGGTAACAGCCTTTTCTACAATGAGCAGTTCTTC.

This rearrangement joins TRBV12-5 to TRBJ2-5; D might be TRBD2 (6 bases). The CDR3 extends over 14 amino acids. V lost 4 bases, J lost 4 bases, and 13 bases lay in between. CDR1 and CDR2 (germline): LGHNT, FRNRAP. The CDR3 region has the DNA TGTGCTAGTGGTTCTGTGGCCGGGGGAGAGACCCAGTACTTC. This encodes CASGSVAGGETQYF.

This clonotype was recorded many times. The CDR3 protein is CASSLFGGSYNEQFF. The CDR3 coding sequence is TGTGCCAGCAGCTTATTCGGGGGTTCCTACAATGAGCAGTTCTTC. The rearrangement uses TRBV7-2 and TRBJ2-1; D is perhaps TRBD2 (6 bases). Deletions cut 2 bases from V and 1 base from J, with 9 bases between. The CDR3 totals 15 residues. Per germline, CDR1 SGHTA and CDR2 FQGNSA.

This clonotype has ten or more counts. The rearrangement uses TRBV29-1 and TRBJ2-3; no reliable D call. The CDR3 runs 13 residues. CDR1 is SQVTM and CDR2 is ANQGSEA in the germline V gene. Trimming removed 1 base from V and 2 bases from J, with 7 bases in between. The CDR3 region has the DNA TGCAGCGTTGAAGGGCAGATCACAGATACGCAGTATTTT. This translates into CSVEGQITDTQYF.

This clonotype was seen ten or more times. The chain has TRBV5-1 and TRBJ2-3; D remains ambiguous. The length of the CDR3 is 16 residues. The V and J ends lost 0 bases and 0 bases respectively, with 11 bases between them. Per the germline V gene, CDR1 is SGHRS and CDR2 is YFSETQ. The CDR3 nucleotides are TGCGCCAGCAGCTTGGGAGTACTCTTGAGCACAGATACGCAGTATTTT. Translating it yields CASSLGVLLSTDTQYF.

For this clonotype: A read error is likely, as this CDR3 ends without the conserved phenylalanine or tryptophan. The CDR3 spells CASSSASGTAIYEQYS. The DNA of the CDR3 is TGTGCCAGCAGCTCGGCATCCGGGACTGCTATATACGAGCAGTACTCC. V gene TRBV7-9 combines with J gene TRBJ2-7; tentatively, D is TRBD2 (6 bases). Germline loops: CDR1 SEHNR, CDR2 FQNEAQ (reference sequence). V was trimmed by 4 bases and J by 4 bases, leaving 20 bases between them. This CDR3 comprises 16 residues.

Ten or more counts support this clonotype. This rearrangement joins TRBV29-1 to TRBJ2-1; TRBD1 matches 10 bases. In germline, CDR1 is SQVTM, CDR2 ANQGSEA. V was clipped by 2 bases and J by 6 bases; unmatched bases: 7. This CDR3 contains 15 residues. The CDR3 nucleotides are TGCAGCGTTGAACAACTCCGGGACAGGGGCAATGAGCAGTTCTTC. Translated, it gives CSVEQLRDRGNEQFF.

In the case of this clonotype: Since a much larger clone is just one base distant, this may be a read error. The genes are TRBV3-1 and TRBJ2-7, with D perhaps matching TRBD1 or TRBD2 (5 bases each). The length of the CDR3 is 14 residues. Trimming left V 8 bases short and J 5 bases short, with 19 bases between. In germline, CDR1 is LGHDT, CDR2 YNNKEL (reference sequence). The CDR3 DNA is TGTGCCAGCGGCTCGGACGAGGGGCCTGACGAGCAGTACTTC. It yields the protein CASGSDEGPDEQYF.

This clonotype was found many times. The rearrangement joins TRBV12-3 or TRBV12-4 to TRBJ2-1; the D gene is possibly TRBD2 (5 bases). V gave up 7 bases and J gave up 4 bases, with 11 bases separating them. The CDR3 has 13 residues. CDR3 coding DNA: TGTGCCAGCACCCAACTAGTATACAATGAGCAGTTCTTC. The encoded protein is CASTQLVYNEQFF.